This entry concerns a single T cell receptor (beta chain). Its specificity is unknown. V dropped 6 bases and J dropped 1 base, with 14 bases sitting between them. The CDR3 spans 15 residues. Germline V CDR1 and CDR2: MNHNS, SASEGT. The source of the sample is a study of OX40 agonist ivuxolimab in advanced cancers. Findings and caveats of the study: The authors also found low normalized T-cell clonal expansion in some nonresponders. Average numbers of expanded clones were greater in CD8+ T cells than in CD4+.

The data were produced by immunoSEQ multiplex PCR, yet TCRdb's version contains in-frame clones alone and is incomplete. There are about 70,000 clones in the sample; roughly 78% occur only once, and roughly 5.4% lies in the top ten. The chain has TRBV6-1 and TRBJ2-3; perhaps TRBD2 as D (5 bases). This receptor was obtained from an adult with an advanced solid tumor such as melanoma, head and neck, liver or kidney cancer. Sequencing used CD4+ or CD8+ T cells sorted from blood, obtained in a trial of the OX40 agonist ivuxolimab. CDR3: CASRKGREGTDTQYF. The DNA of the CDR3 is TGTGCCAGCAGGAAGGGCCGGGAAGGCACAGATACGCAGTATTTT.